Shown below are 15 T cell receptor beta chains from a single sample sequenced in a study of OX40 agonist ivuxolimab in advanced cancers. Sequencing was performed with immunoSEQ multiplex PCR; in TCRdb, only in-frame clones are kept and a portion is missing. The sample holds about 29,000 clones, 85% to 95% seen once. The specimen was CD4+ or CD8+ T cells sorted from blood, collected in a trial of the OX40 agonist ivuxolimab. These receptors were obtained from an adult with an advanced solid tumor such as melanoma, head and neck, liver or kidney cancer.

The rearrangement uses TRBV6-4 and TRBJ1-2; D remains unclear. CDR3 length: 16 amino acids. The V gene lost 6 bases and the J gene lost 0 bases, with 17 bases spanning the gap. The germline gives CDR1 MRHNA, CDR2 SNTAGT. Here the CDR3 reads CASSPGGSGANYGYTF. In nucleotides, the CDR3 is TGTGCCAGCAGCCCCGGTGGGTCGGGAGCTAACTATGGCTACACCTTC.

This chain joins TRBV5-6 and TRBJ1-3; D is undetermined. The germline V gene encodes CDR1 SGHDT and CDR2 YYEEEE. The V end was cut by 5 bases, the J end by 2 bases, with 17 bases between. The length of the CDR3 is 16 residues. In DNA, the CDR3 is TGTGCCAGCAGTTCACCCTCGTGGGTAACTGGAAACACCATATATTTT. Amino acids: CASSSPSWVTGNTIYF.

The chain links TRBV27 to TRBJ1-2; no clear D gene. The V and J ends lost 5 bases and 6 bases respectively, with 16 bases between them. This CDR3 has 14 amino acids. Germline lookup yields CDR1 MNHEY and CDR2 SMNVEV (reference sequence). CDR3 sequence: CASSDGGGGNGYTF. The CDR3 coding sequence is TGTGCCAGCAGTGACGGAGGTGGAGGGAATGGCTACACCTTC.

The J gene is TRBJ1-3, the V gene TRBV2; TRBD1 is a possible D gene (6 bases). Germline V gene sequence: CDR1 SNHLY, CDR2 FYNNEI. The CDR3 has 16 residues. V lost 7 bases and J lost 0, with 16 bases in between. The CDR3 DNA follows: TGTGCCAGCAACACAGACAGGCTAGGCTCTGGAAACACCATATATTTT. Residues: CASNTDRLGSGNTIYF.

There are a few counts of this clone. This chain connects TRBV15 to TRBJ1-1; no definite D call. Trimming cost V 0 bases and J 0 bases, with 11 bases left between them. The CDR3 loop spans 16 amino acids. Germline-derived CDR1 and CDR2 are LNHNV and YYDKDF (reference sequence). In DNA form, the CDR3 reads TGTGCCACCAGCAGAGAGGAGAGTATTATGAACACTGAAGCTTTCTTT. This gives the protein CATSREESIMNTEAFF.

About this clone: Other DNA sequences of this sample code for an identical CDR3. V gene TRBV13 combines with J gene TRBJ2-7; D is perhaps TRBD1 or TRBD2 (7 bases each). There are 15 residues in the CDR3. V gave up 0 bases and J gave up 6 bases, with 15 bases separating them. Germline V gene sequence: CDR1 PRHDT, CDR2 FYEKMQ (reference sequence). In DNA form, the CDR3 reads TGTGCCAGCAGCTTAGGAGGGGGCGGGGGTGCCGAGCAGTACTTC. The encoded protein is CASSLGGGGGAEQYF.

This chain joins TRBV9 and TRBJ1-1; TRBD1 agrees at 8 bases. V trimming: 0 bases; J trimming: 1 base; junction bases outside the gene matches: 8. From germline, CDR1 is SGDLS and CDR2 YYNGEE. The CDR3 has 17 amino acids. CDR3 coding DNA: TGTGCCAGCAGCGTAGGCAGGGGGCGAACAGAGAACACTGAAGCTTTCTTT. The encoded protein is CASSVGRGRTENTEAFF.

This chain joins TRBV9 and TRBJ2-3; D possibly corresponds to TRBD2 (5 bases). This CDR3 comprises 15 residues. Germline CDR1 reads SGDLS; CDR2 reads YYNGEE. Trimming removed 0 bases at V and 4 bases at J, with 12 bases between. The CDR3 reads CASSVEGRGADTQYF. In DNA form, the CDR3 reads TGTGCCAGCAGCGTAGAGGGCCGGGGAGCAGATACGCAGTATTTT.

V gene TRBV9 combines with J gene TRBJ2-3; D gene uncertain. Deletions cut 0 bases from V and 1 base from J, with 15 bases between. Germline V gene lookup returns CDR1 SGDLS and CDR2 YYNGEE. The CDR3 is 17 residues long. The CDR3 nucleotides are TGTGCCAGCAGCGTAGATGCAGAAATCACCCGCACAGATACGCAGTATTTT. Its translation: CASSVDAEITRTDTQYF.

The V gene is TRBV7-2, the J gene TRBJ2-7; D unclear. Germline V gives CDR1 SGHTA, CDR2 FQGNSA. The CDR3 is made up of 12 amino acids. V dropped 1 base and J dropped 4 bases, with 5 bases sitting between them. The CDR3 bases are TGTGCCAGCAGCTTAGTTGGATACGAGCAGTACTTC. Protein product: CASSLVGYEQYF. Full variable domain (rest looked up from reference TRBV7-2 and TRBJ2-7): GAGVSQSPSNKVTEKGKDVELRCDPISGHTALYWYRQSLGQGLEFLIYFQGNSAPDKSGLPSDRFSAERTGGSVSTLTIQRTQQEDSAVYLCASSLVGYEQYFGPGTRLTVT.

The genes are TRBV4-1 and TRBJ2-7; 10 bases match TRBD1. With V trimmed by 1 base and J by 3 bases, 6 bases remained unmatched. The CDR3 length is 16 residues. Germline V lookup: CDR1 MGHRA, CDR2 YSYEKL. The CDR3 loop reads CASSQGLRTGGYEQYF. The CDR3 DNA is TGCGCCAGCAGCCAAGGGTTGAGGACAGGGGGCTACGAGCAGTACTTC.

This clone was found a few times. This chain connects TRBV6-5 to TRBJ2-7; no clear D gene. Germline assignment: CDR1 MNHEY and CDR2 SVGAGI. The length of the CDR3 is 15 residues. V was trimmed by 0 bases and J by 6 bases, leaving 15 bases between them. The CDR3 DNA follows: TGTGCCAGCAGTTACTCTGTGTCCCCGTTTGGCGAGCAGTACTTC. Translated, it gives CASSYSVSPFGEQYF.

J is TRBJ2-1 and V is TRBV9; the match to TRBD2 covers 7 bases. Germline CDR1 and CDR2: SGDLS and YYNGEE. This CDR3 is built from 16 residues. Trimming took 4 bases from V and 6 from J; bases not matched to a gene: 13. CDR3 in DNA: TGTGCCAGCAGCCCCCCCGGCGGGAGAGGTCGCAATGAGCAGTTCTTC. Translating gives CASSPPGGRGRNEQFF.

The chain joins TRBV5-1 to TRBJ1-2; 9 bases line up with TRBD1. The germline gives CDR1 SGHRS, CDR2 YFSETQ. J gave up 5 bases and V 3 bases, and 5 bases lay outside the gene matches. The CDR3 covers 14 residues. The CDR3 loop reads CASSSTGGAYGYTF. The CDR3 coding sequence is TGCGCCAGCAGCTCCACAGGGGGCGCATATGGCTACACCTTC.

V usage is TRBV6-1 and J usage is TRBJ2-7; 8 positions match TRBD1. This CDR3 is 14 amino acids long. V lost 3 bases, J lost 4 bases, and 5 bases stayed unmatched. Per germline, CDR1 MNHNS and CDR2 SASEGT. This chain's CDR3 is CASSDRGRGYEQYF. The CDR3 DNA follows: TGTGCCAGCAGTGACAGGGGGCGCGGGTACGAGCAGTACTTC.